This TCR beta chain comes out of a study of early T cells in non-severe SARS-CoV-2 infection. Study-wide background: Sequenced bulk RNA came from whole blood that was unsorted, and chains were unpaired. Study-wide results and limits: The VDJdb matching leaned toward anti-spike CD8 responses and overlooked private and CD4 specificities.

Researchers attached unique molecular identifiers to individual cDNA molecules. MiXCR, run by TCRdb on the 5' RACE reads, gives a single entry per CDR3 protein. Found here are 65,000 to 70,000 distinct CDR3 sequences, over 9% of them singletons; the top ten hold about 1.6%. This clonotype has at least ten counts. The target antigen is unknown. Trimming removed 2 bases from V and 8 bases from J; junction bases left unmatched: 5. The CDR3 is made up of 14 amino acids. The germline V gene encodes CDR1 SGHVS and CDR2 FNYEAQ. Source material: whole blood. The origin of this receptor is an adult who was a healthcare worker with PCR-confirmed SARS-CoV-2 infection or an uninfected control (not recorded which). J is TRBJ2-1 and V is TRBV7-6; TRBD2 matches 8 bases. The CDR3 sequence: CASSLNGGAYEQFF. The CDR3 DNA reads TGTGCCAGCAGCTTAAACGGGGGGGCATATGAGCAGTTCTTC.